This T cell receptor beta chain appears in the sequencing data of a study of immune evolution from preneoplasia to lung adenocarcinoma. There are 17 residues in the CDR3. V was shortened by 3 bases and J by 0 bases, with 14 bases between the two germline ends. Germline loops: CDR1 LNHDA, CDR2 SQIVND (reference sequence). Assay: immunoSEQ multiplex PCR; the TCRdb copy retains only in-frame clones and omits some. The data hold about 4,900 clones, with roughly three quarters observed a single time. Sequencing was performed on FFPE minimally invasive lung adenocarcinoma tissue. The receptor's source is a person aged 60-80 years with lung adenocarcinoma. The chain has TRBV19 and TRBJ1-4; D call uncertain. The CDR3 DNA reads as TGTGCCAGTAGTATGTGGCTGACCTTTGCAACTAATGAAAAACTGTTTTTT. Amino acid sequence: CASSMWLTFATNEKLFF.